This TCR beta chain was recovered during a study of shared clonotypes between healthy human individuals. The study's findings and limits: Across subsets, estimated richness was generally greater for naive than for memory populations. Shared across a handful of donors were about 4.6% of the naive CD4 clonotypes.

Sequencing used immunoSEQ multiplex PCR; TCRdb keeps in-frame clones, though not all of them. The profile shows around 1,000,000 clones, roughly 80% of them singletons. Comments on this clone: Its antigen is undetermined.

The CDR3 runs to 15 residues. J lost 0 bases, V lost 5 bases, and 5 bases had no gene match. Germline CDR1 is SGHTA and CDR2 is FQGTGA. The sequencing input was memory CD4+ T cells from PBMCs. The sample's subset: CD45RA-negative fraction. This clonotype originated in a man aged 18 to 29 in good health. Some clones in this sample may be carry-over from other donors' samples. The chain combines TRBV7-3 with TRBJ1-2, with 8 bases that match TRBD1. The CDR3 nucleotides read TGTGCCAGCAGCGGCGGACAGGGAGCTAACTATGGCTACACCTTC. It yields the protein CASSGGQGANYGYTF.